Listed below are T cell receptor beta chains from one sample, sequenced in a study of OX40 agonist ivuxolimab in advanced cancers. Assay: immunoSEQ multiplex PCR; the TCRdb copy retains only in-frame clones and omits some. The table records more than 45,000 clones, approximately 80% of them present only once. Here the sequenced sample was CD4+ or CD8+ T cells sorted from blood, taken in a trial of the OX40 agonist ivuxolimab. All receptors come from an adult with an advanced solid tumor such as melanoma, head and neck, liver or kidney cancer. CDR3s include the opening cysteine and the closing phenylalanine or tryptophan. A D gene is named only where the DNA matches it firmly. Rows may omit the clone size; those that give it use once, few, many or a size class.

TGTGCCAGTAGTATAAGCTTTGCGGCTATCACAGATACGCAGTATTTT | CASSISFAAITDTQYF | . | TRBJ2-3 | 16 | TRBV19 | .
TGTGCCAGCAGCGAAACCCCTGAACAGCCCCAGCATTTT | CASSETPEQPQHF | . | TRBJ1-5 | 13 | TRBV9 | few
TGTGCCAGCAGTAGGAGGGGGGAGGGTGGCTACACCTTC | CASSRRGEGGYTF | . | TRBJ1-2 | 13 | TRBV27 | .
TGTGCCAGCAGCTTAGGGACAGGGTCTAATGAAAAACTGTTTTTT | CASSLGTGSNEKLFF | TRBD1 | TRBJ1-4 | 15 | TRBV7-8 | few
TGTGCCAGCAGCTTAGCGAAGTCCCCCCAGCATTTT | CASSLAKSPQHF | . | TRBJ1-5 | 12 | TRBV7-2 | once
TGTGCCAGCAGTACGTACAGGGGGAGTCAGCCCCAGCATTTT | CASSTYRGSQPQHF | TRBD1 | TRBJ1-5 | 14 | TRBV6-6 | .
TGTGCCAGCTCACCACGAACAGGAAAAGGCACAGATACGCAGTATTTT | CASSPRTGKGTDTQYF | . | TRBJ2-3 | 16 | TRBV18 | .
TGTGCCAGCAGTTACTCGAGGGATCAGCCCCAGCATTTT | CASSYSRDQPQHF | . | TRBJ1-5 | 13 | TRBV28 | .
TGTGCCAGCCAGGGCCCGGGACAGGCCTCCTACGAGCAGTACTTC | CASQGPGQASYEQYF | TRBD1 | TRBJ2-7 | 15 | TRBV6-6 | .
TGTGCCAGCAGTTACTTTACAGGGTTTCGAGAAAAACTGTTTTTT | CASSYFTGFREKLFF | . | TRBJ1-4 | 15 | TRBV6-5 | .
TGTGCCAGCAGCCCGGGACTAGTAGAGCAGTACTTC | CASSPGLVEQYF | TRBD2 | TRBJ2-7 | 12 | TRBV7-8 | .
TGTGCCAGCAACACAGGGACAGATACGCAGTATTTT | CASNTGTDTQYF | . | TRBJ2-3 | 12 | TRBV18 | .
TGTGCCAGCAGCTTAGAGGCTACCAATGAGCAGTTCTTC | CASSLEATNEQFF | . | TRBJ2-1 | 13 | TRBV7-3 | .
TGTGCCAGCTCACCCGCCATAAGCAATCAGCCCCAGCATTTT | CASSPAISNQPQHF | . | TRBJ1-5 | 14 | TRBV18 | .
TGTGCCAGCAGTTTAGCGGGACAGGGGAGTAATCAGCCCCAGCATTTT | CASSLAGQGSNQPQHF | TRBD1 | TRBJ1-5 | 16 | TRBV7-9 | .
TGTGCCAGCAGGTATCGTGGGGGGGTAAGCAATCAGCCCCAGCATTTT | CASRYRGGVSNQPQHF | . | TRBJ1-5 | 16 | TRBV28 | .
TGTGCCACCCTAGGGGGGGGCGGGAGTGGGGAGACCCAGTACTTC | CATLGGGGSGETQYF | . | TRBJ2-5 | 15 | TRBV2 | few
TGCGCCAGCAGCCAATCCGACGGCAATCAGCCCCAGCATTTT | CASSQSDGNQPQHF | . | TRBJ1-5 | 14 | TRBV4-1 | .
TGTGCCAGCCGACGAACGGGACGGAGCTCCTACGAGCAGTACTTC | CASRRTGRSSYEQYF | . | TRBJ2-7 | 15 | TRBV2 | .
TGTGCCAGCAGTCACCCAAACGCGGGGCGACTAAATGAGCAGTTCTTC | CASSHPNAGRLNEQFF | . | TRBJ2-1 | 16 | TRBV25-1 | .
TGCGCCAGCAGCTTGCGCGCTAGCGGGAACAATGAGCAGTTCTTC | CASSLRASGNNEQFF | TRBD2 | TRBJ2-1 | 15 | TRBV5-1 | .
TGTGCCAGCAGCTTAGGAATAGCGGGGGGACTCACAGATACGCAGTATTTT | CASSLGIAGGLTDTQYF | TRBD2 | TRBJ2-3 | 17 | TRBV11-3 | .
TGTGCCAGCAGCCCGACTGCTATCTATGGCTACACCTTC | CASSPTAIYGYTF | . | TRBJ1-2 | 13 | TRBV6-6 | .
TGTGCCAGCAGCCCAGGGTCTGGGGCCAACGTCCTGACTTTC | CASSPGSGANVLTF | . | TRBJ2-6 | 14 | TRBV7-8 | .
TGTGCCAGCAGCGCCAGGACACGGAACACCGGGGAGCTGTTTTTT | CASSARTRNTGELFF | . | TRBJ2-2 | 15 | TRBV2 | once
TGTGCCAGCAGTAGGGCAGGTGGCAGTTGGTACACTGAAGCTTTCTTT | CASSRAGGSWYTEAFF | . | TRBJ1-1 | 16 | TRBV7-9 | .
TGCGCCAGCAGCTTGGCTCAGGGGAGAGGCGGGAGGACCCACGAGCAGTACTTC | CASSLAQGRGGRTHEQYF | TRBD2 | TRBJ2-7 | 18 | TRBV5-1 | .